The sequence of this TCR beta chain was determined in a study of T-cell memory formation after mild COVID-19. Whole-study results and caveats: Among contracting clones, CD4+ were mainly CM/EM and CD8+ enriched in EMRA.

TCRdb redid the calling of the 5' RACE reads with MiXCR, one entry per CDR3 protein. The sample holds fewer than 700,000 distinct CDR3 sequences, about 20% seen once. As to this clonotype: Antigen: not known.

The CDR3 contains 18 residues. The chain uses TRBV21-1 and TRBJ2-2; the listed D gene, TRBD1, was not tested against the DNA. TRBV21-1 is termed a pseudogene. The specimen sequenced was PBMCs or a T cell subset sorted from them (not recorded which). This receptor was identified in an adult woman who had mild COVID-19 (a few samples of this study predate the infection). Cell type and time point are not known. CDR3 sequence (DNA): TGTGCCAGCAGCAAAAAGGTCATACCGACAGTGGGCACCGGGGAGCTGTTTTTT. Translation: CASSKKVIPTVGTGELFF.